This TCR beta chain was sequenced during a study of blood T cell repertoires in COVID-19. Looking at the study overall: The United States, Italy and Spain were the sources of the acute and convalescent COVID-19 samples. Sources were T cells, B-cell-depleted T cells, or PBMCs; the material itself was cDNA or gDNA.

Only in-frame clones appear in the TCRdb table, and some are missing; sequencing was by immunoSEQ multiplex PCR. The repertoire includes hundreds of thousands of clones, about 87% of them detected once, and approximately 1.5% sits in the top ten. The sample holds a few counts of this clone. The sample was peripheral blood. This sequence originates from a woman in her 40s who had recovered from COVID-19.

CDR3 amino acids: CASSYYPRTGRNGYTF. CDR3 in DNA: TGTGCCAGCAGTTACTACCCCCGGACAGGCCGTAATGGCTACACCTTC. The chain links TRBV27 to TRBJ1-2; 7 bases map to TRBD1. J gave up 6 bases and V 4 bases, and 14 bases lay outside the gene matches. This CDR3 has 16 amino acids. Germline CDR1 MNHEY, CDR2 SMNVEV (reference sequence).